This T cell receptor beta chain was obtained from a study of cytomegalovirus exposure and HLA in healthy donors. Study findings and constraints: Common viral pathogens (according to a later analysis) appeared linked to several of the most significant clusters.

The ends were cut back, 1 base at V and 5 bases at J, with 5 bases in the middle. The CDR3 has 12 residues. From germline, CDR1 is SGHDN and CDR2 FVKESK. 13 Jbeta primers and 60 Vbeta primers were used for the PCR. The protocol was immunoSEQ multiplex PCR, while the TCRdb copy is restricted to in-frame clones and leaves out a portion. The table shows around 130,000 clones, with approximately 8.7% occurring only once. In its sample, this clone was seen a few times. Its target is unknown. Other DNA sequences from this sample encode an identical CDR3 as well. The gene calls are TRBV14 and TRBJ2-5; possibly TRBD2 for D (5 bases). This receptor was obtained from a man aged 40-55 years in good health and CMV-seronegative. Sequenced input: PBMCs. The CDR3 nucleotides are TGTGCCAGCAGCCAAGCGGGGGAGACCCAGTACTTC. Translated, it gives CASSQAGETQYF.